This T cell receptor (beta chain) comes out of a study of immune evolution from preneoplasia to lung adenocarcinoma. General study results and limits: Later-stage lesions appeared to have more T cells, more diversity, less clonality.

The method was immunoSEQ multiplex PCR; TCRdb's version includes in-frame clones alone and lacks a portion of them. The sample holds more than 25,000 clones, around 70% seen once. Resections took place in Japan or China from the mid-2010s to the late 2010s. After pathologic assessment, macro-dissection selected premalignant or tumor cells for extraction. A single count supports this clone. The antigen remains unidentified. The CDR3 is made up of 18 amino acids. V was clipped by 0 bases and J by 3 bases, with 19 bases between them. The V gene's germline CDR1 is LGHNA and CDR2 YNFKEQ. This sequence was found in a person in their sixties with invasive lung adenocarcinoma. Some clones in this sample may be carry-over from other donors' samples. The sample consisted of FFPE invasive lung adenocarcinoma tissue. The chain joins TRBV4-2 to TRBJ2-3; D is undetermined. In DNA, the CDR3 is TGTGCCAGCAGCCAAGAAATACTTTCGGGTGGTCTAACAGATACGCAGTATTTT. Translation: CASSQEILSGGLTDTQYF.